A single sample gave rise to the 32 T cell receptor beta chains below, sequenced in a study of blood T cell repertoires in COVID-19. Generated by immunoSEQ multiplex PCR, the TCRdb table keeps only in-frame clones and is missing some. The profile shows about 260,000 clones, around 90% of them singletons. The material sequenced was peripheral blood. Receptors originate from a human donor in a cohort sampled during active COVID-19.

The chain has TRBV6-2 or TRBV6-3 and TRBJ2-7; no reliable D call. The germline gives CDR1 MNHEY, CDR2 SVGEGT. The CDR3 runs 12 residues. V lost 0 bases, J lost 3 bases, and 3 bases lay in between. For the CDR3, the DNA is TGTGCCAGCAGTTACTCCATCTACGAGCAGTACTTC. Translation: CASSYSIYEQYF.

V gene TRBV5-4 combines with J gene TRBJ1-4; perhaps TRBD1 as D (5 bases). Trimming removed 4 bases at V and 7 bases at J, with 17 bases between. This CDR3 contains 15 residues. Germline lookup yields CDR1 SGHNT and CDR2 YYREEE (reference sequence). The CDR3 spells CASSAPGYGGEKLFF. Written as DNA, the CDR3 is TGTGCCAGCAGCGCCCCGGGGTACGGGGGTGAAAAACTGTTTTTT. Based on the CDR3 plus reference TRBV5-4 and TRBJ1-4, the full variable domain is ETGVTQSPTHLIKTRGQQVTLRCSSQSGHNTVSWYQQALGQGPQFIFQYYREEENGRGNFPPRFSGLQFPNYSSELNVNALELDDSALYLCASSAPGYGGEKLFFGSGTQLSVL.

This clone was observed once. The chain combines TRBV24-1 with TRBJ2-1; TRBD1 agrees at 8 bases. CDR1 is KGHDR and CDR2 is SFDVKD in the germline V gene. Germline trimming cut 10 bases from V and 2 bases from J; bases unmatched to any gene: 6. The CDR3 contains 14 residues. The CDR3 DNA is TGTGCCACAGACAGACAGGGGCCCTACAATGAGCAGTTCTTC. Amino acids: CATDRQGPYNEQFF.

The chain recombines TRBV7-2 with TRBJ2-1; the D gene is possibly TRBD2 (5 bases). Germline CDR1 reads SGHTA; CDR2 reads FQGNSA. V lost 3 bases, J lost 3 bases, and 9 bases lay in between. The CDR3 runs to 14 residues. Here the CDR3 reads CASSLSRDYNEQFF. In DNA form, the CDR3 reads TGTGCCAGCAGCTTGAGTCGGGACTACAATGAGCAGTTCTTC.

The chain employs TRBV5-1 and TRBJ2-7; TRBD1 is a possible D gene (5 bases). The CDR3 length is 14 residues. The V gene lost 2 bases and the J gene lost 6 bases, with 15 bases spanning the gap. CDR1 SGHRS and CDR2 YFSETQ come from the germline V gene. CDR3 in DNA: TGCGCCAGCAGCTTTGTCCAGGGTCGAAGCGAGCAGTACTTC. This translates into CASSFVQGRSEQYF.

There are a few counts of this clone. V usage is TRBV7-9 and J usage is TRBJ1-1; 7 bases map to TRBD1. This CDR3 spans 16 amino acids. After removal of 5 bases from V and 6 bases from J, the junction contained 15 bases not matched to a gene. From germline, CDR1 is SEHNR and CDR2 FQNEAQ (reference sequence). The CDR3, as DNA: TGTGCCAGCAGCGGCCGACAGGGTGAGGGTGCTGCTGAAGCTTTCTTT. This gives the protein CASSGRQGEGAAEAFF.

This clone was detected only once. CDR3 protein: CASSLSIRGPRDEQYF. DNA of the CDR3: TGTGCCAGCAGCTTAAGTATCAGGGGCCCGCGGGACGAGCAGTACTTC. The V gene is TRBV7-2, the J gene TRBJ2-7, with D possibly being TRBD1 (6 bases). The germline CDR1 and CDR2 sequences are SGHTA and FQGNSA. The CDR3 is 16 residues long. V lost 2 bases and J lost 5, with 19 bases in between.

This clone was picked up one time. The rearrangement joins TRBV10-2 to TRBJ1-6; tentative D call: TRBD1 (5 bases). This CDR3 comprises 16 residues. V shed 3 bases and J shed 3 bases, with 12 bases lying between them. Germline CDR1 WSHSY, CDR2 SAAADI. In DNA form, the CDR3 reads TGCGCCAGCAGTGAACAGGCAGGGAACTATAATTCACCCCTCCACTTT. It codes for CASSEQAGNYNSPLHF.

The V call is TRBV28, the J call TRBJ1-4, with 7 bases aligning to TRBD1. V trimming: 2 bases; J trimming: 8 bases; junction bases outside the gene matches: 5. CDR1 and CDR2 from the germline V gene are MDHEN and SYDVKM. The CDR3 is 14 residues long. The CDR3 protein is CASSLDGTEEKLFF. The CDR3 region has the DNA TGTGCCAGCAGTTTAGATGGGACAGAGGAAAAACTGTTTTTT.

The rearrangement joins TRBV7-3 to TRBJ2-7, with D possibly matching TRBD2 (6 bases). The germline V and J ends were trimmed by 5 bases and 6 bases, with 14 bases remaining between them. There are 13 residues in the CDR3. The germline CDR1 and CDR2 sequences are SGHTA and FQGTGA. CDR3 in DNA: TGTGCCAGCAGCCCGGCTAGCGTGAGCGAGCAGTACTTC. Residues: CASSPASVSEQYF.

The rearrangement links TRBV21-1 to TRBJ1-5. TRBV21-1 is an annotated pseudogene. The CDR3 loop spans 15 amino acids. CDR3 in amino acids: CASSSLESGNQPQHF. For the CDR3, the DNA is TGTGCCAGCAGCAGCCTAGAGAGCGGCAATCAGCCCCAGCATTTT.

The chain is built from TRBV19 and TRBJ2-1, with D possibly matching TRBD2 (5 bases). In germline, CDR1 is LNHDA, CDR2 SQIVND (reference sequence). V was clipped by 6 bases and J by 3 bases, with 15 bases between them. This CDR3 spans 15 amino acids. CDR3 amino acids: CASRVEDFSYNEQFF. The CDR3 DNA follows: TGTGCCAGTAGAGTTGAGGACTTCAGCTACAATGAGCAGTTCTTC.

This chain uses TRBV7-9 with TRBJ1-1; 9 bases map to TRBD1. The CDR3 has 13 amino acids. Trimming cost V 5 bases and J 5 bases; bases outside gene matches: 3. Germline-derived CDR1 and CDR2 are SEHNR and FQNEAQ (reference sequence). This chain's CDR3 is CASSRDRGTEAFF. The CDR3 coding sequence is TGTGCCAGCAGCCGCGACAGGGGGACTGAAGCTTTCTTT.

This clone has only one observation. The chain carries TRBV5-1 and TRBJ2-1; 9 positions agree with TRBD2. Trimming cost V 1 base and J 4 bases; bases outside gene matches: 9. Germline CDR1 is SGHRS and CDR2 is YFSETQ. CDR3 size: 17 residues. This CDR3 is CASSLNPRTSAYNEQFF. In DNA, the CDR3 is TGCGCCAGCAGCTTGAATCCTCGGACTAGCGCATACAATGAGCAGTTCTTC. The variable domain in full, with the rest retrieved from reference TRBV5-1 and TRBJ2-1, is KAGVTQTPRYLIKTRGQQVTLSCSPISGHRSVSWYQQTPGQGLQFLFEYFSETQRNKGNFPGRFSGRQFSNSRSEMNVSTLELGDSALYLCASSLNPRTSAYNEQFFGPGTRLTVL.

This rearrangement joins TRBV7-9 to TRBJ1-1; 7 bases line up with TRBD1. Germline values: CDR1 SEHNR, CDR2 FQNEAQ (reference sequence). This CDR3 contains 13 residues. The junction had 3 bases not matched to a gene; V was cut back by 2 bases and J by 6 bases. CDR3 residues: CASSLQGVPEAFF. The CDR3 DNA reads as TGTGCCAGCAGCTTACAGGGGGTACCTGAAGCTTTCTTT.

The genes are TRBV28 and TRBJ2-2; weak D call: TRBD2 (6 bases). The CDR3 consists of 16 residues. V shed 5 bases and J shed 2 bases, with 15 bases lying between them. The germline V gene has CDR1 MDHEN and CDR2 SYDVKM. The CDR3 sequence is CASSPWSSGNTGELFF. DNA of the CDR3: TGTGCCAGCAGTCCCTGGAGTAGCGGTAACACCGGGGAGCTGTTTTTT.

This chain connects TRBV7-3 to TRBJ1-1; TRBD1 matches at 7 bases. This CDR3 is 13 amino acids long. CDR1 SGHTA and CDR2 FQGTGA come from the germline V gene. V shed 5 bases, J shed 4 bases, and the junction held 4 bases outside the gene matches. The CDR3 loop reads CASSLQGFTEAFF. CDR3 sequence (DNA): TGTGCCAGCAGCCTACAGGGGTTCACTGAAGCTTTCTTT.

This chain joins TRBV30 and TRBJ1-2, with D unclear. V lost 1 base and J 4 bases, leaving 13 bases between the germline ends. The CDR3 totals 14 residues. CDR1 and CDR2 (germline): GTSNPN, SVGIG (reference sequence). DNA for the CDR3: TGTGCCTGGAGTGGGGAGGCAACGGGCTATGGCTACACCTTC. Translating it yields CAWSGEATGYGYTF.

This sequence joins TRBV15 and TRBJ1-2, with 8 bases fitting TRBD1. V lost 3 bases and J lost 4; bases outside the gene matches: 10. From germline, CDR1 is LNHNV and CDR2 YYDKDF (reference sequence). The CDR3 contains 16 residues. The CDR3 nucleotides read TGTGCCACCAGCAGCCCCACGGCCGACAGGGGCTATGGCTACACCTTC. It codes for CATSSPTADRGYGYTF.

The rearrangement joins TRBV19 to TRBJ2-1, with 7 bases lining up with TRBD2. Germline V gene data show CDR1 as LNHDA and CDR2 as SQIVND (reference sequence). The CDR3 is made up of 18 amino acids. The trim removed 3 bases at V and 0 bases at J, leaving 11 bases unmatched. The CDR3 is CASSIGRLAVSSYNEQFF. The CDR3, as DNA: TGTGCCAGTAGTATTGGGCGGCTAGCGGTTAGCTCCTACAATGAGCAGTTCTTC.

The rearrangement uses TRBV5-1 and TRBJ2-3; 10 bases are a match to TRBD1. J was trimmed by 0 bases and V by 4 bases; bases with no gene match: 8. This CDR3 comprises 17 residues. The germline CDR1 and CDR2 sequences are SGHRS and YFSETQ. CDR3 amino acids: CASSLHGQGDSTDTQYF. Written as DNA, the CDR3 is TGCGCCAGCAGCCTCCATGGACAGGGGGACAGCACAGATACGCAGTATTTT. The whole variable domain, filled in from reference TRBV5-1 and TRBJ2-3, reads KAGVTQTPRYLIKTRGQQVTLSCSPISGHRSVSWYQQTPGQGLQFLFEYFSETQRNKGNFPGRFSGRQFSNSRSEMNVSTLELGDSALYLCASSLHGQGDSTDTQYFGPGTRLTVL.

The chain recombines TRBV19 with TRBJ2-7; D ambiguous. This CDR3 spans 17 amino acids. Germline CDR1 is LNHDA and CDR2 is SQIVND (reference sequence). V gave up 2 bases and J gave up 3 bases, with 20 bases separating them. CDR3 amino acids: CASSILSVSSGIYEQYF. CDR3 bases: TGTGCCAGTAGTATATTGTCAGTCTCAAGTGGTATCTACGAGCAGTACTTC.

This clone has just a few counts. The chain uses TRBV7-8 and TRBJ1-5; D may be TRBD1 (5 bases). V dropped 4 bases and J dropped 1 base, with 14 bases sitting between them. The germline V gene encodes CDR1 SGHVS and CDR2 FQNEAQ. The CDR3 contains 16 residues. CDR3 coding DNA: TGTGCCAGCAGCTGGGGAGGGGATTGGAGCAATCAGCCCCAGCATTTT. It codes for CASSWGGDWSNQPQHF.

The chain carries TRBV5-1 and TRBJ2-1, with 9 positions matching TRBD1. J gave up 9 bases and V 4 bases, and 14 bases lay outside the gene matches. Germline V gene lookup returns CDR1 SGHRS and CDR2 YFSETQ. CDR3 length equals 16 residues. CDR3 nucleotides: TGCGCCAGCAGCGGGGCTGCGGGACAGGGAAGAAGTGAGCAGTTCTTC. Protein product: CASSGAAGQGRSEQFF.

J is TRBJ2-7 and V is TRBV5-6; D gene ambiguous. The CDR3 is 13 residues long. Trimming left V 1 base short and J 1 base short, with 6 bases between. The germline V gene encodes CDR1 SGHDT and CDR2 YYEEEE. Here the CDR3 reads CASSLTESYEQYF. The CDR3 region has the DNA TGTGCCAGCAGCTTGACAGAGTCCTACGAGCAGTACTTC.

J is TRBJ2-3 and V is TRBV11-2, with TRBD1 as a possible D gene (6 bases). The CDR3 is 16 amino acids. CDR1 and CDR2 from the germline V gene are SGHAT and FQNNGV. Trimming removed 4 bases at V and 0 bases at J, with 14 bases between. The CDR3: CASSSTGFHSTDTQYF. CDR3 DNA: TGTGCCAGCAGCTCCACAGGGTTCCATAGCACAGATACGCAGTATTTT.

The chain uses TRBV10-3 and TRBJ2-7, with 7 bases identical to TRBD1. Germline CDR1 and CDR2: ENHRY and SYGVKD. V shed 10 bases and J 1 base; nucleotides not matched to a gene: 7. The CDR3 covers 13 residues. The chain's CDR3 is CATNRDSSYEQYF. DNA for the CDR3: TGTGCCACTAACCGGGACAGTTCCTACGAGCAGTACTTC.

The rearrangement links TRBV7-3 to TRBJ2-1, with D unclear. Trimming took 6 bases from V and 2 from J, leaving 8 bases between them. This CDR3 comprises 13 residues. Germline assignment: CDR1 SGHTA and CDR2 FQGTGA. CDR3 sequence (DNA): TGTGCCAGCAGAAACCCTACCTACAATGAGCAGTTCTTC. Its protein is CASRNPTYNEQFF.

The chain carries TRBV19 and TRBJ1-6; D uncertain. The CDR3 totals 15 residues. In germline, CDR1 is LNHDA, CDR2 SQIVND (reference sequence). V was clipped by 6 bases and J by 4 bases, with 13 bases between them. Here the CDR3 reads CASRSRGEYNSPLHF. The CDR3 bases are TGTGCCAGTAGAAGCCGGGGAGAGTATAATTCACCCCTCCACTTT.

This chain connects TRBV30 to TRBJ2-7; D might be TRBD2 (5 bases). The V gene lost 1 base and the J gene lost 4 bases, with 14 bases spanning the gap. CDR1 GTSNPN and CDR2 SVGIG come from the germline V gene (reference sequence). CDR3 length equals 14 residues. CDR3 nucleotides: TGTGCCTGGAGTGCCGTCGGGGTTGTATACGAGCAGTACTTC. Protein sequence: CAWSAVGVVYEQYF.

This chain uses TRBV19 with TRBJ2-3, with D possibly matching TRBD2 (7 bases). V was shortened by 7 bases and J by 1 base, with 15 bases between the two germline ends. Germline CDR1 and CDR2: LNHDA and SQIVND (reference sequence). The CDR3 has 15 amino acids. In DNA form, the CDR3 reads TGTGCCAGTAACCTTGGGGGGGCAGGCACAGATACGCAGTATTTT. It yields the protein CASNLGGAGTDTQYF.

About this clone itself: The same CDR3 arises from other DNA sequences in this sample as well. V and J are TRBV4-3 and TRBJ2-7; 8 positions match TRBD2. Germline CDR1 LGHNA, CDR2 YSLEER. V shed 1 base, J shed 3 bases, and the junction held 8 bases outside the gene matches. The CDR3 consists of 16 residues. The CDR3 reads CASSQARVLAGYEQYF. In nucleotides, the CDR3 is TGCGCCAGCAGCCAAGCTCGCGTTCTAGCGGGCTACGAGCAGTACTTC.